This T cell receptor (beta chain) was identified during a study of T cell responses to AZD1222 COVID-19 vaccine. Study-wide context: Second doses that came at about 4 or about 12 weeks were put together. General study findings and limits: Seropositivity was recorded at baseline in only 6 or 7 AZD1222 recipients. Increases in Spike-specific TCR breadth and depth were seen after two AZD1222 doses. Targets within unmutated variant regions were reportedly found for nearly half of spike-specific TCRs.

This clone was seen only a few times. Its specificity is unknown. The CDR3 spans 13 residues. The V gene's germline CDR1 is SGHVS and CDR2 FQNEAQ. V shed 0 bases and J shed 4 bases, with 7 bases lying between them. The repertoire was sequenced with immunoSEQ multiplex PCR; TCRdb's copy has only in-frame clones and lacks some. The sample records some 140,000 clones, approximately 90% being singletons. The chain is built from TRBV7-8 and TRBJ2-7; D remains unclear. The clonotype was recovered from an adult in good health. Source: peripheral blood, taken on day 0 of AZD1222 vaccination. The CDR3 DNA sequence: TGTGCCAGCAGCTTAGCGATAGGGTACGAGCAGTACTTC. Translated, it gives CASSLAIGYEQYF.